The 7 T cell receptor beta chains given below trace back to one sample, sequenced in a study of shared clonotypes between healthy human individuals. Assay used: immunoSEQ multiplex PCR; TCRdb lists only in-frame clones, some missing. The sample includes 1.6 million or so clones, roughly 96% of them seen just once. Sequences were obtained from naive CD4+ T cells sorted from blood. Subset: CD45RA+ positively selected. These receptors all stem from a man aged 25-40 years in good health.

The chain uses TRBV7-6 and TRBJ1-1; D gene ambiguous. This CDR3 spans 14 amino acids. V was clipped by 2 bases and J by 1 base, with 8 bases between them. Germline V gene sequence: CDR1 SGHVS, CDR2 FNYEAQ. The chain's CDR3 is CASSLYRANTEAFF. CDR3 nucleotides: TGTGCCAGCAGCTTATACAGAGCGAACACTGAAGCTTTCTTT.

V gene TRBV7-9 combines with J gene TRBJ2-2, with D possibly being TRBD2 (6 bases). V was cut by 3 bases and J by 6 bases, with 20 bases left in between. The CDR3 extends over 17 amino acids. CDR1 SEHNR and CDR2 FQNEAQ come from the germline V gene (reference sequence). The CDR3 region is CASSLPTGRTKAGELFF. Here the CDR3 DNA reads TGTGCCAGCAGCTTGCCCACCGGGAGAACAAAGGCCGGGGAGCTGTTTTTT.

The chain links TRBV2 to TRBJ2-2; D might be TRBD1 (5 bases). Trimming stripped 7 bases from V and 4 bases from J, with 13 bases between. The CDR3 is made up of 14 amino acids. Looked up from germline, CDR1 is SNHLY and CDR2 is FYNNEI. In DNA form, the CDR3 reads TGTGCCAGCACTAGGGGCGAGGCCACCGGGGAGCTGTTTTTT. Its translation: CASTRGEATGELFF.

The chain uses TRBV7-2 and TRBJ2-7, with 11 bases that match TRBD2. Germline CDR1 SGHTA, CDR2 FQGNSA. J was trimmed by 1 base and V by 5 bases; bases with no gene match: 4. The CDR3 consists of 15 residues. The CDR3, as DNA: TGTGCCAGCAGCCCCAGACTAGCGGGATCCTACGAGCAGTACTTC. It yields the protein CASSPRLAGSYEQYF.

The chain combines TRBV27 with TRBJ2-6; weak D call: TRBD1 (6 bases). Germline V CDR1 and CDR2: MNHEY, SMNVEV (reference sequence). V dropped 5 bases and J dropped 0 bases, with 20 bases sitting between them. CDR3 length equals 19 residues. The DNA of the CDR3 is TGTGCCAGCAGTGCCGGGACACCCAACTTAAACTCTGGGGCCAACGTCCTGACTTTC. It yields the protein CASSAGTPNLNSGANVLTF.

This clone was found once. The chain carries TRBV19 and TRBJ1-1, with TRBD1 as a possible D gene (6 bases). Germline V lookup: CDR1 LNHDA, CDR2 SQIVND (reference sequence). V was trimmed by 3 bases and J by 5 bases, leaving 10 bases between them. The CDR3 runs 13 residues. The CDR3 region has the DNA TGTGCCAGTAGTATCTTAACAGGGACTGAAGCTTTCTTT. Translated, it gives CASSILTGTEAFF.

The chain joins TRBV28 to TRBJ2-5; D may be TRBD2 (5 bases). CDR3 length: 15 residues. Germline assignment: CDR1 MDHEN and CDR2 SYDVKM. Trimming pared 8 bases from V and 6 bases from J, leaving 22 bases between. This chain's CDR3 is CASGESEGVLKTQYF. The DNA for the CDR3 is TGTGCCAGCGGAGAGTCTGAGGGTGTTTTAAAGACCCAGTACTTC.